This T cell receptor beta chain was observed in a study of blood T cells in healthy people across ages. Of note for this clonotype: Its antigen is unidentified. A read error may produce the germline difference seen at one junction end.

Study findings and constraints: Donor CMV status, an unknown factor, possibly confounded changes in expanded clonotypes. Naive CD4+ cell counts and diversity both ran higher in long-lived than in aged donors.

This CDR3 contains 16 residues. From germline, CDR1 is SGHTA and CDR2 FQGTGA. It was with a sample-barcoded 5' primer and a J-beta primer mix that a second PCR of roughly 6 to 12 cycles was run. Using its own MiXCR run on the 5' RACE reads, TCRdb lists one record per CDR3 protein. The sample lists 800,000 or so distinct CDR3 sequences, 55% to 65% occurring once. There were healthy Caucasian individuals from Russia, aged roughly 6 to 90, serving as donors. Material for sequencing was blood. This TCR derives from a man aged 30-40 years in good health. This chain uses TRBV7-3 with TRBJ1-2, with D unclear. The CDR3 loop reads CASSPAAGDSTYGFTF. DNA for the CDR3: TGTGCCAGCAGCCCTGCGGCCGGGGATTCTACCTATGGCTTCACCTTC.